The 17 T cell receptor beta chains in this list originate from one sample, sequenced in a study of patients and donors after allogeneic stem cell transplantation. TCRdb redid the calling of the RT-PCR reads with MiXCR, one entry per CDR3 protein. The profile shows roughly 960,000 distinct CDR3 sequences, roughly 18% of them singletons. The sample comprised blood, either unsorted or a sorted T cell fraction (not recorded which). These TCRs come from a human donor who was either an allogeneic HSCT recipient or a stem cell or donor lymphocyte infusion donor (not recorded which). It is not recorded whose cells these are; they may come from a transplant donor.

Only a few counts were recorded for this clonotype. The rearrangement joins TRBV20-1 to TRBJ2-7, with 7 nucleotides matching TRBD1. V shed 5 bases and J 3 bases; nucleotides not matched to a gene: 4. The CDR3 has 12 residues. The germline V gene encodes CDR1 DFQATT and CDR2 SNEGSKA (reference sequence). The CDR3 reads CSAHHRGYEQYF. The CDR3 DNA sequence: TGCAGTGCTCACCACAGGGGCTACGAGCAGTACTTC.

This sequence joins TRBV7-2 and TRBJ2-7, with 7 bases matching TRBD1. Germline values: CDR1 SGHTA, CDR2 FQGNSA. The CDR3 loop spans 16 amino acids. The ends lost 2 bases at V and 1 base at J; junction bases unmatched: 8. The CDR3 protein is CASSLRSGQASYEQYF. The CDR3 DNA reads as TGTGCCAGCAGCTTAAGGTCCGGACAGGCATCCTACGAGCAGTACTTC.

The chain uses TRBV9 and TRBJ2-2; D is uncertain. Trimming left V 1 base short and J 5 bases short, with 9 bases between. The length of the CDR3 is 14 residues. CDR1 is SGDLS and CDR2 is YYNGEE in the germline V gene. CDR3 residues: CASSVRGLTGELFF. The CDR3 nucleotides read TGTGCCAGCAGCGTACGTGGGTTGACCGGGGAGCTGTTTTTT. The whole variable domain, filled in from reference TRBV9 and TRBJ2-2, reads DSGVTQTPKHLITATGQRVTLRCSPRSGDLSVYWYQQSLDQGLQFLIQYYNGEERAKGNILERFSAQQFPDLHSELNLSSLELGDSALYFCASSVRGLTGELFFGEGSRLTVL.

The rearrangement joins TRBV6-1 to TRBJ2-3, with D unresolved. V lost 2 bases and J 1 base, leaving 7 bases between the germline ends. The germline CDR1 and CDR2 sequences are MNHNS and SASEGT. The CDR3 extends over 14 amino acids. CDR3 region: CASSEQQRTDTQYF. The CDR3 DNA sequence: TGTGCCAGCAGTGAACAGCAGCGCACAGATACGCAGTATTTT.

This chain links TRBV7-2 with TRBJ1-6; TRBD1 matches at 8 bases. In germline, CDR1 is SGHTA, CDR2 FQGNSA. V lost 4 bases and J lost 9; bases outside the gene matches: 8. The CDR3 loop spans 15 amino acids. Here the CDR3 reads CASSSTTGVPSPLHF. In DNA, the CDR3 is TGTGCCAGCAGCTCAACGACAGGGGTTCCTTCACCCCTCCACTTT.

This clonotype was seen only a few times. The DNA of the CDR3 is TGCGCCAGCAGCAGCGGCGGGACCCGGGGAGATACGCAGTATTTT. Translation: CASSSGGTRGDTQYF. The J gene is TRBJ2-3, the V gene TRBV5-1; D might be TRBD2 (6 bases). Germline values: CDR1 SGHRS, CDR2 YFSETQ. The CDR3 loop spans 15 amino acids. The V end lost 4 bases, the J end lost 5 bases, and 17 bases lay between the germline ends.

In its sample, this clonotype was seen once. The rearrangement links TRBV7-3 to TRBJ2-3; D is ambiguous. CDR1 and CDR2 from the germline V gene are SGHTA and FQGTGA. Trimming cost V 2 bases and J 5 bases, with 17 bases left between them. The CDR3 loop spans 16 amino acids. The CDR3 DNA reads TGTGCCAGCAGCTTAGACTCACGGCGGCTCGGAGATACGCAGTATTTT. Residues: CASSLDSRRLGDTQYF.

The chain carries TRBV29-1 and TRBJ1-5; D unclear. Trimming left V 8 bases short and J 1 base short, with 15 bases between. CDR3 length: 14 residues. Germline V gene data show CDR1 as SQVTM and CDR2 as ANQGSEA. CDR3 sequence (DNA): TGCAGCACGACCCAGGACGGCAGCAATCAGCCCCAGCATTTT. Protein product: CSTTQDGSNQPQHF.

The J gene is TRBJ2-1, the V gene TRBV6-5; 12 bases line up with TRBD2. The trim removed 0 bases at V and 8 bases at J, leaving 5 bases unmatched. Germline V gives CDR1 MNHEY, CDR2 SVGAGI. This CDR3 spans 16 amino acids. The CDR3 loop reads CASSYSRLAGEDEQFF. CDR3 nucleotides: TGTGCCAGCAGTTACTCAAGACTAGCGGGAGAGGATGAGCAGTTCTTC.

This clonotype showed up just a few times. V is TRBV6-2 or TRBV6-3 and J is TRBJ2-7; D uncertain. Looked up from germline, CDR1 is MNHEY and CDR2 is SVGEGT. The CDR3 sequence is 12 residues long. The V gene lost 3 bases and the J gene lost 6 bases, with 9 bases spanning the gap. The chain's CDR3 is CASSYNLLEQYF. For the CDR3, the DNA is TGTGCCAGCAGTTATAATCTTCTCGAGCAGTACTTC.

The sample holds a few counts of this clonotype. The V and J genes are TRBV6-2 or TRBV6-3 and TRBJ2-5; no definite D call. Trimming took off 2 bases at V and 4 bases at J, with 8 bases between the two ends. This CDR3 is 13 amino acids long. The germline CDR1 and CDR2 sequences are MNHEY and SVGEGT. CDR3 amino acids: CASSYAGRETQYF. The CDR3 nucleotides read TGTGCCAGCAGTTACGCTGGACGAGAGACCCAGTACTTC.

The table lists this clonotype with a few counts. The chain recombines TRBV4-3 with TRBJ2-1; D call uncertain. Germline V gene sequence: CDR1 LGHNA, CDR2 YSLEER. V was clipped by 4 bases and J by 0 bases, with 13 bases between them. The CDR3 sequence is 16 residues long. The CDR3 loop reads CASSPDAVSSYNEQFF. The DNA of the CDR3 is TGCGCCAGCAGCCCTGATGCAGTAAGCTCCTACAATGAGCAGTTCTTC.

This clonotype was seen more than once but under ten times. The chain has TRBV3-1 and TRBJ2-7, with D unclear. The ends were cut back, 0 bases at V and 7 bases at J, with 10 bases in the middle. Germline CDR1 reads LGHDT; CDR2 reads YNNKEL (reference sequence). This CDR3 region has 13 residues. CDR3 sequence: CASSQDLGWEQYF. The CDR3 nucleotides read TGTGCCAGCAGCCAAGATTTGGGGTGGGAGCAGTACTTC.

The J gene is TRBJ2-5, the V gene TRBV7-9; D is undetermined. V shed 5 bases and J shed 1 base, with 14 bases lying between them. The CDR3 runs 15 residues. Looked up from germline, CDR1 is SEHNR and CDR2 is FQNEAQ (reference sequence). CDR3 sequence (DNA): TGTGCCAGCAGCCTCACCCTAGGTTCCCAAGAGACCCAGTACTTC. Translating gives CASSLTLGSQETQYF. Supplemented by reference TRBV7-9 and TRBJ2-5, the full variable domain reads DTGVSQNPRHKITKRGQNVTFRCDPISEHNRLYWYRQTLGQGPEFLTYFQNEAQLEKSRLLSDRFSAERPKGSFSTLEIQRTEQGDSAMYLCASSLTLGSQETQYFGPGTRLLVL.

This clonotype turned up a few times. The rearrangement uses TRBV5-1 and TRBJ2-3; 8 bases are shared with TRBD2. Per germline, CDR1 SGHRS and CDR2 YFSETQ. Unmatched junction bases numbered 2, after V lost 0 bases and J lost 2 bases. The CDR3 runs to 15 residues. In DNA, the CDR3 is TGCGCCAGCAGCTTGGTAGCGGGACCCACAGATACGCAGTATTTT. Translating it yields CASSLVAGPTDTQYF. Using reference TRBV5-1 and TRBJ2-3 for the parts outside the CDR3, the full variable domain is KAGVTQTPRYLIKTRGQQVTLSCSPISGHRSVSWYQQTPGQGLQFLFEYFSETQRNKGNFPGRFSGRQFSNSRSEMNVSTLELGDSALYLCASSLVAGPTDTQYFGPGTRLTVL.

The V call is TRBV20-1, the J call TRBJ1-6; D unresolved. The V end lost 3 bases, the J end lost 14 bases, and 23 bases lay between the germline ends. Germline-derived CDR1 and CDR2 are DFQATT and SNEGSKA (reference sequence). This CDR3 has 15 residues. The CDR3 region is CSARAVVQSLFTLHF. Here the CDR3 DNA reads TGCAGTGCTAGGGCCGTGGTACAGTCATTGTTCACCCTCCACTTT.

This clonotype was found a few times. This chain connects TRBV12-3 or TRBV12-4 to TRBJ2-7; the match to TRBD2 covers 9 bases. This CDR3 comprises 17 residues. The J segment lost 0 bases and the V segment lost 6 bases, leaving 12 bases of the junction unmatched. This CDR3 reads CASSSGMRTSVSYEQYF. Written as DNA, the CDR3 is TGTGCCAGCAGCTCAGGGATGCGGACTAGCGTCTCCTACGAGCAGTACTTC.